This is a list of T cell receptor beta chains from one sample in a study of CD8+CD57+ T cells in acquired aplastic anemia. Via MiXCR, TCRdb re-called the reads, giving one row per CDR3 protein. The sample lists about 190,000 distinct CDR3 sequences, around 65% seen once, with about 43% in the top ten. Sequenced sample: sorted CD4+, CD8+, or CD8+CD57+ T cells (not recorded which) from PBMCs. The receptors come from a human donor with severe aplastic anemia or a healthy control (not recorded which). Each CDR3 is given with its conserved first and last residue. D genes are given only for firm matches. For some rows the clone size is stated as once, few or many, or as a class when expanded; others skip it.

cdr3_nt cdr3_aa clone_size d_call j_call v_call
TGTGCCAGCAGCCTACAAACGGGGTATAATTCACCCCTCCACTTT CASSLQTGYNSPLHF once - TRBJ1-6 TRBV7-9
TGTGCCAGTACCAACCTCTATGAGCAGTTCTTC CASTNLYEQFF - - TRBJ2-1 TRBV19
TGTGCCGTTCAAGGGTGGCAGGGGGGCACTGAAGCTTTCTTT CAVQGWQGGTEAFF - TRBD1 TRBJ1-1 TRBV7-8
TGTGCCAGCAGCGAGGGGACAGATAATTCACCCCTCCACTTT CASSEGTDNSPLHF - TRBD1 TRBJ1-6 TRBV6-4
TGTGCCACCAGGGGGGGACAGGGGAACACTGAAGCTTTCTTT CATRGGQGNTEAFF few TRBD1 TRBJ1-1 TRBV24-1
TGTGCCACCAGTGATTTTGGGTCTGCCCGGGGTTCCAATGAGCAGTTCTTC CATSDFGSARGSNEQFF few - TRBJ2-1 TRBV24-1
TGTGCCAGCAGCATTGGAACACAGGGTCCGGCGTATGGCTACACCTTC CASSIGTQGPAYGYTF - - TRBJ1-2 TRBV7-2
TGTGCCAGCGGGCGGGCCGAATCGTTTGAAAAACTGTTTTTT CASGRAESFEKLFF - - TRBJ1-4 TRBV2
TGTGCCATTAAATACAGGGAAGATGAAAAACTGTTTTTT CAIKYREDEKLFF - - TRBJ1-4 TRBV9
TGTGCCGGCAACTCCTTGGTGAACACTGAAGCTTTCTTT CAGNSLVNTEAFF - - TRBJ1-1 TRBV7-6
TGCGCCAGCAGTGAGTCGATGGACTCCGAGCAGTACTTC CASSESMDSEQYF - - TRBJ2-7 TRBV10-1
TGCGCCAGCAGCCAAGACGAGGGGGTATTCGAGCAGTACTTC CASSQDEGVFEQYF few - TRBJ2-7 TRBV4-1
TGTGCCAGCAGCCCAGGGTCCCCGGACACTGAAGCTTTCTTT CASSPGSPDTEAFF many - TRBJ1-1 TRBV13
TGTGCCAGCAGCCAATTCGGGGGGACCCACACAGATACGCAGTATTTT CASSQFGGTHTDTQYF - TRBD2 TRBJ2-3 TRBV9
TGTGCCAGCAGCGAGGACGAGCTGAACACTGAAGCTTTCTTT CASSEDELNTEAFF - - TRBJ1-1 TRBV9
TGTGCCAGCAGAGCCGCCCCCGGAGTAGGACACACAGATACGCAGTATTTT CASRAAPGVGHTDTQYF - - TRBJ2-3 TRBV25-1
TGCGCCAGCAGCCAAGCCTCTAGCGGTTCCTACGAGCAGTACTTC CASSQASSGSYEQYF - TRBD2 TRBJ2-7 TRBV7-9
TGCAGTGCTCTCAGGACTAGCGGGGCGGACGAGCAGTACTTC CSALRTSGADEQYF - TRBD2 TRBJ2-7 TRBV20-1
TGTGCCAGCTCACCGGCGGGGATTAAGGCAGATACGCAGTATTTT CASSPAGIKADTQYF - - TRBJ2-3 TRBV18
TGTGCCAGCGGCTTATCCGTCTACGAGCAGTACTTC CASGLSVYEQYF few - TRBJ2-7 TRBV14
TGTGCCAGCAGTTCCCATCCGACAGGGTACTATGGCTACACCTTC CASSSHPTGYYGYTF many TRBD1 TRBJ1-2 TRBV12-3/TRBV12-4
TGCAGCGTAGGACAGCGTAACGAGCAGTACTTC CSVGQRNEQYF - - TRBJ2-7 TRBV29-1
TGTGCCAGCAGTGATACAGGGCAGGGTGTTTTCAACGGGGAGCTGTTTTTT CASSDTGQGVFNGELFF - - TRBJ2-2 TRBV25-1
TGCAGTGCTAGGGAGCAGATAACTAACTATGGCTACACCTTC CSAREQITNYGYTF - - TRBJ1-2 TRBV20-1
TGTGCCATCGAAGGGGGGACAGTCTACGAGCAGTACTTC CAIEGGTVYEQYF - - TRBJ2-7 TRBV2
TGTGCCAGGGACAGGGAGAACACTGAAGCTTTCTTT CARDRENTEAFF - TRBD1 TRBJ1-1 TRBV2
- CASSPRINYGYTFGSGGTGETQYF few - TRBJ2-5 TRBV12-3/TRBV12-4